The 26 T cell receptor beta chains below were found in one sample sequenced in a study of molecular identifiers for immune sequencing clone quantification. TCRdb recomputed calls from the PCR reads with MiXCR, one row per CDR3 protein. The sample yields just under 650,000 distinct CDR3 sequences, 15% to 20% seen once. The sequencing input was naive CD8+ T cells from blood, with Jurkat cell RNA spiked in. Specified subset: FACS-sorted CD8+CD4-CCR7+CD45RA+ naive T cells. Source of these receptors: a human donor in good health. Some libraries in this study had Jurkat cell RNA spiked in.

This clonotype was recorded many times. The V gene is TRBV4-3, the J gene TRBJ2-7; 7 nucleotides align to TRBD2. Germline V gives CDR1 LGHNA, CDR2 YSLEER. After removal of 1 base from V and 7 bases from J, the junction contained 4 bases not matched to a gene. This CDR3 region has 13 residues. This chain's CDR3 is CASSQARGVEQYF. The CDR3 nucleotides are TGCGCCAGCAGCCAAGCCCGGGGGGTAGAGCAGTACTTC.

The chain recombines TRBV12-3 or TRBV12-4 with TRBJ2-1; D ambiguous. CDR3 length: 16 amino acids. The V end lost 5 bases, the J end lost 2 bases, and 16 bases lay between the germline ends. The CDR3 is CASSLRLRPAYNEQFF. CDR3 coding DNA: TGTGCCAGCAGTCTAAGACTCCGCCCGGCCTACAATGAGCAGTTCTTC.

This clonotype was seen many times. CDR3 DNA sequence: TGTGCCAGCAGCAGGGCCCAACCGGGACAGGTCGTTACACCTCGCTACGAGCAGTACTTC. Amino acids: CASSRAQPGQVVTPRYEQYF. This chain connects TRBV7-2 to TRBJ2-7; 8 positions match TRBD1. V trimming: 5 bases; J trimming: 3 bases; junction bases outside the gene matches: 24. Germline CDR1 reads SGHTA; CDR2 reads FQGNSA. The CDR3 totals 20 residues.

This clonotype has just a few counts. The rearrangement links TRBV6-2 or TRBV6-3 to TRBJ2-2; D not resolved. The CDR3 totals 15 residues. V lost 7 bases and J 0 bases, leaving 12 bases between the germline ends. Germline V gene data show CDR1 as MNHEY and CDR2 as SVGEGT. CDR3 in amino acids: CASKSEGSNTGELFF. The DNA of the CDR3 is TGTGCCAGCAAATCTGAAGGATCGAACACCGGGGAGCTGTTTTTT.

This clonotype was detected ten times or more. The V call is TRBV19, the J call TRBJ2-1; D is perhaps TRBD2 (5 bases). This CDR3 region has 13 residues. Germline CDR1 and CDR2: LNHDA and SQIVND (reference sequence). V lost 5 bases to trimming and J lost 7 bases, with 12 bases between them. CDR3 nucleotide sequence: TGTGCCAGTAGTCCTTTAACGGGGAATGAGCAGTTCTTC. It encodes CASSPLTGNEQFF.

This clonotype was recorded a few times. The CDR3 bases are TGTGCCAGCCGGGGCCAAGTAGATACGCAGTATTTT. Protein: CASRGQVDTQYF. J is TRBJ2-3 and V is TRBV19; either TRBD1 or TRBD2 may fit D (5 bases each). Germline V gene sequence: CDR1 LNHDA, CDR2 SQIVND (reference sequence). The V gene lost 9 bases and the J gene lost 5 bases, with 12 bases spanning the gap. The CDR3 totals 12 residues.

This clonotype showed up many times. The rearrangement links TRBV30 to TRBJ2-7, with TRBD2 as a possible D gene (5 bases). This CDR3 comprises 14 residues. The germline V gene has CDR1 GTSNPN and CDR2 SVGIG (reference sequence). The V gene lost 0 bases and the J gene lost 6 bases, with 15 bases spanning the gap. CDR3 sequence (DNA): TGTGCCTGGAGTGTACTTAGCGTAGTAAGCGAGCAGTACTTC. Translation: CAWSVLSVVSEQYF. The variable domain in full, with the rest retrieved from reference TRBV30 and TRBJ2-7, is SQTIHQWPATLVQPVGSPLSLECTVEGTSNPNLYWYRQAAGRGLQLLFYSVGIGQISSEVPQNLSASRPQDRQFILSSKKLLLSDSGFYLCAWSVLSVVSEQYFGPGTRLTVT.

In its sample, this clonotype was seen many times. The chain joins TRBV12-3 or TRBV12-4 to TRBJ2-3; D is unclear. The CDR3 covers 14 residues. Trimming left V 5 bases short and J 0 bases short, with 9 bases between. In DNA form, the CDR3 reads TGTGCCAGCAGTGCACGCGGTAGCACAGATACGCAGTATTTT. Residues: CASSARGSTDTQYF.

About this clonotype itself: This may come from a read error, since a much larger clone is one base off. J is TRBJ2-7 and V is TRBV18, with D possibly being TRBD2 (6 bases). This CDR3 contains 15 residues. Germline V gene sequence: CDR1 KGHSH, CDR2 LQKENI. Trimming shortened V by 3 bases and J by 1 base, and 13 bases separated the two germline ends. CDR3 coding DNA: TGTGCCAGCTCACCGCCCGGACGGGAGTCCTACGAGCAGTACTTC. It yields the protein CASSPPGRESYEQYF.

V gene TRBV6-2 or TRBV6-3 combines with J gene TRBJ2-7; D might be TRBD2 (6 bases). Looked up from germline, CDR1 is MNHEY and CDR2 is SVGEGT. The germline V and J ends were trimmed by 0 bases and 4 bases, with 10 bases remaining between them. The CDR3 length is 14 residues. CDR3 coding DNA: TGTGCCAGCAGTTACTCAAGGGACTTTTACGAGCAGTACTTC. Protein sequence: CASSYSRDFYEQYF.

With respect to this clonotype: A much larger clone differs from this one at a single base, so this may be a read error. The CDR3 sequence: CAAGQGFDNQPQHF. The CDR3 bases are TGTGCCGCCGGGCAGGGGTTCGACAATCAGCCCCAGCATTTT. V is TRBV24-1 and J is TRBJ1-5; maybe TRBD1 (6 bases). The CDR3 loop spans 14 amino acids. V gave up 12 bases and J gave up 3 bases, with 17 bases separating them. The germline V gene has CDR1 KGHDR and CDR2 SFDVKD.

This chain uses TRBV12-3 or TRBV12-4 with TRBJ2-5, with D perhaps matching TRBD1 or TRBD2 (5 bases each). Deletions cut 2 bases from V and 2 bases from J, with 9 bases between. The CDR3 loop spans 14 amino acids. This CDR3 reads CASSLQGVQETQYF. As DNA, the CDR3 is TGTGCCAGCAGTTTACAGGGAGTACAAGAGACCCAGTACTTC.

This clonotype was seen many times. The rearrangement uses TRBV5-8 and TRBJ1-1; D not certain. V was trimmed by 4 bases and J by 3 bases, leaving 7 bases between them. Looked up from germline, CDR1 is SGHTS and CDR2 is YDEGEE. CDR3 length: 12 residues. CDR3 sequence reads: CASSIEDTEAFF. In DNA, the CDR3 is TGTGCCAGCAGCATAGAGGACACTGAAGCTTTCTTT.

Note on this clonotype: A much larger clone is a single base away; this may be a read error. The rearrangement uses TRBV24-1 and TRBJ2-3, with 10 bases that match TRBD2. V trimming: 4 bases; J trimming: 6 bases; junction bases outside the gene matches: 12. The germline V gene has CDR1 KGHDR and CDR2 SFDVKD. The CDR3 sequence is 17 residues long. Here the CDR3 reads CATSEAGLAGVLDTQYF. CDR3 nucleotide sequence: TGTGCCACCAGTGAGGCTGGGCTAGCGGGAGTATTGGATACGCAGTATTTT.

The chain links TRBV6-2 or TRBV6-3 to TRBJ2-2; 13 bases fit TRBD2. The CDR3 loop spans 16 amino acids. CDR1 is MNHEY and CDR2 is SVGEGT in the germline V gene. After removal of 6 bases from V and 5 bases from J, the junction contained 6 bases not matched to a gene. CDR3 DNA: TGTGCCAGCAGCCGTACGACTAGCGGGAGGACCGGGGAGCTGTTTTTT. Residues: CASSRTTSGRTGELFF.

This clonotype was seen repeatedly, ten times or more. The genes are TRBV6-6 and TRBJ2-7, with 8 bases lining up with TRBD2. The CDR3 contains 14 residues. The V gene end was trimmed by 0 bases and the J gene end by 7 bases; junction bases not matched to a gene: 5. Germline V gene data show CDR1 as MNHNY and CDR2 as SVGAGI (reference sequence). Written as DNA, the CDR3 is TGTGCCAGCAGTTACTCAGTTAGCGGGAATGAGCAGTACTTC. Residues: CASSYSVSGNEQYF.

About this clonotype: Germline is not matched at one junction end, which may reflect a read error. CDR3 region: CASGQGWPEETQYF. The DNA for the CDR3 is TGTGCCAGCGGCCAAGGTTGGCCGGAAGAGACCCAGTACTTC. The chain combines TRBV3-1 with TRBJ2-5, with no clear D. The germline V gene encodes CDR1 LGHDT and CDR2 YNNKEL (reference sequence). This CDR3 comprises 14 residues.

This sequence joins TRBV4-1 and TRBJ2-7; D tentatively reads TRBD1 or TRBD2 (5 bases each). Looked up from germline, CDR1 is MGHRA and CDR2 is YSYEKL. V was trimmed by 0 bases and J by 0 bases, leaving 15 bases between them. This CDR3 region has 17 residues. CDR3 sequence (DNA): TGCGCCAGCAGCCAAGATCCGGGACGTGGTAGCTCCTACGAGCAGTACTTC. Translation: CASSQDPGRGSSYEQYF.

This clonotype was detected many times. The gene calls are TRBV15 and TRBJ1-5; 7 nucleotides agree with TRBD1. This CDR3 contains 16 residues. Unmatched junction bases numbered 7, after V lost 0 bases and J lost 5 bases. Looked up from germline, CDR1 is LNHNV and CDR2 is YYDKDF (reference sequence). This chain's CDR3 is CATSRDIRQGYQPQHF. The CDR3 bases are TGTGCCACCAGCAGAGATATAAGACAGGGATATCAGCCCCAGCATTTT.

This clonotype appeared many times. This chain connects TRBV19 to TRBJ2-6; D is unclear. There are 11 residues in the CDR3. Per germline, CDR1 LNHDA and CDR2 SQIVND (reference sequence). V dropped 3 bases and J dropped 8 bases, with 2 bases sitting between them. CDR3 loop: CASSIPNVLTF. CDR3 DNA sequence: TGTGCCAGTAGTATCCCCAACGTCCTGACTTTC.

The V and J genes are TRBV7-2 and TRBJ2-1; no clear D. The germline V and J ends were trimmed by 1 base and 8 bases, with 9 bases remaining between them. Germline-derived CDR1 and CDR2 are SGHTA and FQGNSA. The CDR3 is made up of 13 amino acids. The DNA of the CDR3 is TGTGCCAGCAGCTTAGGTTGGTGGTATGAGCAGTTCTTC. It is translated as CASSLGWWYEQFF.

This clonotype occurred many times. The CDR3 loop reads CASSQDLAATTDTQYF. The DNA for the CDR3 is TGCGCCAGCAGCCAAGATCTGGCAGCTACCACTGATACGCAGTATTTT. The V gene is TRBV4-1, the J gene TRBJ2-3; D gene uncertain. CDR3 length: 16 amino acids. The germline gives CDR1 MGHRA, CDR2 YSYEKL. The germline V and J ends were trimmed by 0 bases and 6 bases, with 16 bases remaining between them.

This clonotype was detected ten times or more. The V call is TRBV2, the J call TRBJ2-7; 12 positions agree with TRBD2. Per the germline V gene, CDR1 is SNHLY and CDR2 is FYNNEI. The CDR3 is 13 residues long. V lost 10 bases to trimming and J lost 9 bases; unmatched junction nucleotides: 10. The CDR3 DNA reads TGTGCCATCCAAGGACTAGCGGGATTAGGGCAGTACTTC. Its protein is CAIQGLAGLGQYF.

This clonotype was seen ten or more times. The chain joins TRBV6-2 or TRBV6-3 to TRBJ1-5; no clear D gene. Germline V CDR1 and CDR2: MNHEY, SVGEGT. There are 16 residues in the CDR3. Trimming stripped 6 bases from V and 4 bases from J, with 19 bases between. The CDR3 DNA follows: TGTGCCAGCAGCGAGAGGGAGTTGAGGAGTAATCAGCCCCAGCATTTT. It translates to CASSERELRSNQPQHF.

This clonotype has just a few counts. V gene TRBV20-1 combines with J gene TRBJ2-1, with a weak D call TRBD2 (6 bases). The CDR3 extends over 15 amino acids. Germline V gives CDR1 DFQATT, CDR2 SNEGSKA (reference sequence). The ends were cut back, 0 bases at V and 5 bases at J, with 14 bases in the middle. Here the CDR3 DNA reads TGCAGTGCTAGAGAGGGCGGGGCTGCCCACAATGAGCAGTTCTTC. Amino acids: CSAREGGAAHNEQFF.

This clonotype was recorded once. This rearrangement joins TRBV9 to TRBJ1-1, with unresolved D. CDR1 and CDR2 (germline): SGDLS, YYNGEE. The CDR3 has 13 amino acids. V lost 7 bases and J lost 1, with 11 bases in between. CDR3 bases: TGTGCCAGCTGTGACGAGGGGAACACTGAAGCTTTCTTT. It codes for CASCDEGNTEAFF.